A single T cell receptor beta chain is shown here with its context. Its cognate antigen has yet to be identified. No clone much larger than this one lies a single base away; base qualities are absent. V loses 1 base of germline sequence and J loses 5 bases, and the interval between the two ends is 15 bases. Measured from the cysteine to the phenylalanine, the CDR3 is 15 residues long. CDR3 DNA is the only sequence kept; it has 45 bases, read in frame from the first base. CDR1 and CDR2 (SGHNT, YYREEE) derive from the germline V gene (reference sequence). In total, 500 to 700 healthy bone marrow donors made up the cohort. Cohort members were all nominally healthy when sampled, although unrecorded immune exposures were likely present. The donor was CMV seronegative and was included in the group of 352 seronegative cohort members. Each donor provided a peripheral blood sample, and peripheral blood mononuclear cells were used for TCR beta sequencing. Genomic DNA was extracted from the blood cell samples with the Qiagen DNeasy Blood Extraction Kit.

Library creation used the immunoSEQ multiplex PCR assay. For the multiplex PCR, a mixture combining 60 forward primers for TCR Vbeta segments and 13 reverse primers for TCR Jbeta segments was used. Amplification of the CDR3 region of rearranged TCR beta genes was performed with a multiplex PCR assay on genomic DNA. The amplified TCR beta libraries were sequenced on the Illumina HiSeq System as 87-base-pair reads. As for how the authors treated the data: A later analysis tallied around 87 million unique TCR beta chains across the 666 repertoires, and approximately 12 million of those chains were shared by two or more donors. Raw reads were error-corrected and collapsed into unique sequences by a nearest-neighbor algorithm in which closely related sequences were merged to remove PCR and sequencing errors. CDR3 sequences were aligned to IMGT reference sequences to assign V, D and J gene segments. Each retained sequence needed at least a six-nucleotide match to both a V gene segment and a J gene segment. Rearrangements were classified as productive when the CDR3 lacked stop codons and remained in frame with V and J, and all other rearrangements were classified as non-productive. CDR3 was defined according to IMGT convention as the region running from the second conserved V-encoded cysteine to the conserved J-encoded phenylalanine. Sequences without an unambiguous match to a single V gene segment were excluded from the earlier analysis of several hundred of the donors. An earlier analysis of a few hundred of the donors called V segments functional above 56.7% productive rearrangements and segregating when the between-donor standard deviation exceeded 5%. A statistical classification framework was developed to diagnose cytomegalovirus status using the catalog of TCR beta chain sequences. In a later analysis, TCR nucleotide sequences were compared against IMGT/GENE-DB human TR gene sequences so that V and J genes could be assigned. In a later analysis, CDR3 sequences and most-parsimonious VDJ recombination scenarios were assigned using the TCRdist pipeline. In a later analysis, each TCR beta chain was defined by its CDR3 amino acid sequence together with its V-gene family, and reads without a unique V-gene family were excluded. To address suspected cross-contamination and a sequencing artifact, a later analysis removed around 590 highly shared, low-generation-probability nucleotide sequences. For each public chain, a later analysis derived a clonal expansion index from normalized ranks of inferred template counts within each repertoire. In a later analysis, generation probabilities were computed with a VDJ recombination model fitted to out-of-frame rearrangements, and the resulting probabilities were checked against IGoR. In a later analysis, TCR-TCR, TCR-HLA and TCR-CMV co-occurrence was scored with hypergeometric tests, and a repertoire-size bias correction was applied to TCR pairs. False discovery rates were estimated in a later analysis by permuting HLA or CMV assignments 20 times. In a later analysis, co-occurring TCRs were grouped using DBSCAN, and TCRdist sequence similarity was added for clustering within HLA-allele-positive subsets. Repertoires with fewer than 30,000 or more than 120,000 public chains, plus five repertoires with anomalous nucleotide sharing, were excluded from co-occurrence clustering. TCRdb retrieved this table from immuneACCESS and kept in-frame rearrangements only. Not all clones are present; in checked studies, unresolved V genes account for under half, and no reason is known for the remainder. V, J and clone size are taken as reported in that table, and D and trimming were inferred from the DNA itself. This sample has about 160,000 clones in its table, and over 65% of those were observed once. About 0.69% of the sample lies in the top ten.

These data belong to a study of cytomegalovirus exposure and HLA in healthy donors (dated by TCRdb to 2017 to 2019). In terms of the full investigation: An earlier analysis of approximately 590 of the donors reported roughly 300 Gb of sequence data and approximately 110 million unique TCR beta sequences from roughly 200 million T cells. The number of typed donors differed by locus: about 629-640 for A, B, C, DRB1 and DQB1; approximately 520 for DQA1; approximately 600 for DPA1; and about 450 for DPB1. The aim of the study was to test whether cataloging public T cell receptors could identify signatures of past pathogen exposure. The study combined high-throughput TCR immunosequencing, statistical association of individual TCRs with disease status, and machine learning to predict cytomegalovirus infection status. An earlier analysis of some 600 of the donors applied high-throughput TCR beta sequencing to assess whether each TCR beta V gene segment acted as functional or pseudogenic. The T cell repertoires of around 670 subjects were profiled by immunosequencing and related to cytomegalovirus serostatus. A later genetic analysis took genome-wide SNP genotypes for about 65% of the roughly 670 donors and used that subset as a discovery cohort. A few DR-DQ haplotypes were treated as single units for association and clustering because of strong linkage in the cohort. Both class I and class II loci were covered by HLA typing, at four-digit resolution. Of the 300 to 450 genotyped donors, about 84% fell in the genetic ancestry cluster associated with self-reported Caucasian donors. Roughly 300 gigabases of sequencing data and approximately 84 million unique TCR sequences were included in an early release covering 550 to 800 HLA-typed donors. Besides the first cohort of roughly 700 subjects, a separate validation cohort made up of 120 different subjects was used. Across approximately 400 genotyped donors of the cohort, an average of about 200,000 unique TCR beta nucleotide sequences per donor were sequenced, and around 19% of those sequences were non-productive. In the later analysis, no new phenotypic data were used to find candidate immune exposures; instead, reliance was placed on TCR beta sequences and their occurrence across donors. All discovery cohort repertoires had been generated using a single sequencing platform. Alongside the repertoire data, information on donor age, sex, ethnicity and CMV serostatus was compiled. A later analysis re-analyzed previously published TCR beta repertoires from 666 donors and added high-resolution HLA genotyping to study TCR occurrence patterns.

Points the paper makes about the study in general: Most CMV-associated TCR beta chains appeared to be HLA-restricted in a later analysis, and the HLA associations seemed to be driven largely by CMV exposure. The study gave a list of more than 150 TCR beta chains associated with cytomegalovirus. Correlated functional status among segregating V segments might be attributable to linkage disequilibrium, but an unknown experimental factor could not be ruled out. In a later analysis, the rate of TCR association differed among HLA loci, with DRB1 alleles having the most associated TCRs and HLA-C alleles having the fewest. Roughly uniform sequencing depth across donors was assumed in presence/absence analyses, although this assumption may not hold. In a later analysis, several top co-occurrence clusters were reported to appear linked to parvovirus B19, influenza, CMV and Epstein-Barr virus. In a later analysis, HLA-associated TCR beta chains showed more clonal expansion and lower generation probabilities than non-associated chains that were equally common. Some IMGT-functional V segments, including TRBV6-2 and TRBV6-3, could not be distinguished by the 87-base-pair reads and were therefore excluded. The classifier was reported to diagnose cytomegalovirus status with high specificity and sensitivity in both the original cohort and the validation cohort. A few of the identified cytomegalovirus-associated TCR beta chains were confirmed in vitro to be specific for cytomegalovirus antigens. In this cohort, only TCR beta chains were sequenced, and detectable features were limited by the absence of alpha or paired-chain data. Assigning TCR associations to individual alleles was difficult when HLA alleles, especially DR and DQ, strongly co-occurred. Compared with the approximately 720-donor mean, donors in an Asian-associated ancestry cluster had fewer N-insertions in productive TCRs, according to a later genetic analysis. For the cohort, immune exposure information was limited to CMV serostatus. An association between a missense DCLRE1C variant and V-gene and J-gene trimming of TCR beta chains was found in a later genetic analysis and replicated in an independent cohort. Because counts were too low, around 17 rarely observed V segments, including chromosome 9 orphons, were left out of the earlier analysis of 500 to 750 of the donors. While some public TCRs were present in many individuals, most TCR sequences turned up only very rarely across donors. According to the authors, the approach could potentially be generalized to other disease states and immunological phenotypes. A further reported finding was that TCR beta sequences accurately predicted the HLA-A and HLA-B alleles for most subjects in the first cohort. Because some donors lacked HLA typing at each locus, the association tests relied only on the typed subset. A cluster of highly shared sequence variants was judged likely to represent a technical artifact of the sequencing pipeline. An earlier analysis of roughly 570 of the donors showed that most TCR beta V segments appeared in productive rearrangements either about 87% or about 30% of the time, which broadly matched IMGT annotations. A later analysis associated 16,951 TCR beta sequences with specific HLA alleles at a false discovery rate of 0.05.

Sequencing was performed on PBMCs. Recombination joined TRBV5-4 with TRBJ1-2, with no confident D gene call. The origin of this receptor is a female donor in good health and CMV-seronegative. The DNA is TGTGCCAGCAGCTTGATAGGGATGCGGGCTTATGGCTACACCTTC. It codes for CASSLIGMRAYGYTF.